The rows below give T cell receptor beta chains drawn from one sample of a study of blood T cell repertoires in COVID-19. Profiled with immunoSEQ multiplex PCR; TCRdb holds only in-frame clones, not every one. The sample contains approximately 170,000 clones, roughly four fifths of which appear only once. Source material: peripheral blood. These receptors were taken from a man in his 70s who had recovered from COVID-19. The conserved cysteine and the conserved F or W are not part of the CDR3 here. Clone size is not always given. Where it is, it says once, few, many or a class for expanded clones.

clone size	CDR3 length	V gene	J gene	CDR3 protein
.	13	TRBV19	TRBJ1-1	ASSTRTGGTTEAF
once	12	TRBV7-2	TRBJ2-5	ASSPSGTGETQY
.	11	TRBV5-5	TRBJ2-5	ASSAADQETQY
.	11	TRBV29-1	TRBJ2-7	SVEAGESYEQY
once	10	TRBV28	TRBJ2-1	ASSLLGREQF
.	13	TRBV7-9	TRBJ2-3	ASSYSSGGTDTQY
.	14	TRBV7-6	TRBJ2-3	ASSLGLAEPRDTQY
.	12	TRBV7-9	TRBJ2-7	ASSLDSQSYEQY
.	12	TRBV2	TRBJ2-1	ASSEGVRSSGTF
.	10	TRBV30	TRBJ1-1	GLEGPNTEAF
.	10	TRBV19	TRBJ1-2	ASSVRDFGYT
once	13	TRBV6-2/TRBV6-3	TRBJ2-7	ASSYSGGINYEQY
.	12	TRBV10-3	TRBJ2-5	AISEWREEGTQY
.	12	TRBV7-8	TRBJ1-2	ASSWGQGDYGYT
.	13	TRBV2	TRBJ1-6	ASSDFRQGGSPLH
.	14	TRBV6-5	TRBJ2-5	ASSWPRGSDQETQY
.	13	TRBV9	TRBJ2-5	ASSVVFGGRETQY
.	13	TRBV28	TRBJ2-7	ASSPGGSPPYEQY
.	9	TRBV12-3/TRBV12-4	TRBJ2-3	ASSQGDTQY
.	13	TRBV19	TRBJ1-6	ASRSGTVYNSPLH
once	11	TRBV27	TRBJ2-1	ASSFTGNNEQF
.	12	TRBV6-6	TRBJ1-2	ASTLSQGSGGYT
.	13	TRBV28	TRBJ2-7	ASSSPGTGSYEQY
.	12	TRBV3-1/TRBV3-2	TRBJ2-1	ASSPGTSYNEQF
.	12	TRBV9	TRBJ2-7	ASSSRVERGEQY
.	10	TRBV18	TRBJ2-1	ASSPGEGPQF
once	13	TRBV3-1/TRBV3-2	TRBJ1-2	ASSSPGQGWHGYT
once	11	TRBV7-2	TRBJ2-7	ASSLTRDYEQY
.	12	TRBV9	TRBJ2-2	ASSFRGDTGELF
.	12	TRBV7-2	TRBJ2-3	ASSTSGIPDTQY
.	14	TRBV9	TRBJ2-3	ASSDMGQGYTDTQY
.	13	TRBV7-8	TRBJ2-2	ASSLRSANTGELF
.	11	TRBV28	TRBJ2-7	ASSFLPLYEQY
.	13	TRBV19	TRBJ2-5	ASSIGLGVLETQY
.	11	TRBV9	TRBJ2-5	ASSVATQETQY
.	12	TRBV10-3	TRBJ2-3	AIMGGDMPDTQY
.	12	TRBV28	TRBJ2-1	ASSLPLQQGSQF
.	16	TRBV6-1	TRBJ2-6	ASSVGADRISGANVLT
.	13	TRBV4-3	TRBJ2-1	ASSQVQGGSLSQF
.	12	TRBV6-1	TRBJ2-2	ASSDGMNTGELF
.	12	TRBV6-5	TRBJ1-1	ASMSRDRDTEAF
.	14	TRBV5-1	TRBJ2-2	ASSLAPGLNTGELF
.	10	TRBV6-5	TRBJ1-5	ASSYPEGPQH
.	14	TRBV28	TRBJ2-6	ASRPTDRAGANVLT
.	13	TRBV7-8	TRBJ1-5	ASSLARTGGQPQH
.	10	TRBV6-5	TRBJ2-7	ASRYTSYEQY
.	12	TRBV19	TRBJ2-3	ASRLAGNTDTQY
.	12	TRBV5-1	TRBJ1-2	ASSLLGQNYGYT
.	13	TRBV20-1	TRBJ1-6	SASPQGGPNSPLH
.	13	TRBV11-2	TRBJ2-5	ASSQTGGARETQY
.	10	TRBV11-2	TRBJ2-7	ASSLDSYEQY
once	13	TRBV11-2	TRBJ2-3	ASSLGQGAVNTQY
.	15	TRBV9	TRBJ2-1	ASSEGTSGNTYNEQF
.	13	TRBV5-1	TRBJ2-2	ASSPGGPSTGELF
.	13	TRBV6-5	TRBJ1-2	ASSKGQPANYGYT
.	13	TRBV5-1	TRBJ1-6	ASSRGQPLNSPLH
.	12	TRBV7-8	TRBJ1-4	ASSLGQGEEKLF
.	12	TRBV29-1	TRBJ1-2	SVLGGAQGYGYT